Below, one T cell receptor (beta chain) is given with its context. Its antigen is as yet unknown. The data were obtained in a study of cytotoxic CD8 clonotypes in ibrutinib-treated CLL. Overall study: The cohort had about a dozen relapsed/refractory and over 14 treatment-naive patients, around 18 IGHV unmutated. By median about 69 months, 12 had progressed and approximately 14 stayed remitted; responses had been 2 complete and around 25 partial.

The CDR3 totals 15 residues. V lost 0 bases to trimming and J lost 4 bases; unmatched junction nucleotides: 5. Germline CDR1 reads SGDLS; CDR2 reads YYNGEE. General observations from the study: Clonality at baseline surpassed age-matched healthy donors and tracked circulating CD8+ T-cell counts.

Target depth was 1 in 200,000 to 1 in 1 million T cells, about 10x per clonotype. Profiling relied on immunoSEQ multiplex PCR, and the TCRdb table lists in-frame clones only, not all of them. The sample shows fewer than 400,000 clones, 67% of them seen only once. The receptor comes from a human donor with chronic lymphocytic leukemia. The source was PBMCs, collected after 36 months of ibrutinib treatment. V is TRBV9 and J is TRBJ2-7; 9 nucleotides match TRBD1. The CDR3 DNA reads as TGTGCCAGCAGCGTAGCCGGGACAGGGTTTTACGAGCAGTACTTC. Its translation is CASSVAGTGFYEQYF.